The table lists the clone carrying this T cell receptor beta chain with a count of one. The sample is drawn from a study of cytomegalovirus exposure and HLA in healthy donors. Amplification used 60 Vbeta primers and 13 Jbeta primers. Assay used: immunoSEQ multiplex PCR; TCRdb lists only in-frame clones, some missing. The sample lists fewer than 250,000 clones; roughly 87% were seen once. Trimming pared 8 bases from V and 1 base from J, leaving 21 bases between. Germline V gene sequence: CDR1 LNHDA, CDR2 SQIVND (reference sequence). This CDR3 comprises 17 residues. This receptor was obtained from a man aged 40-49 years in good health and CMV-seropositive. V usage is TRBV19 and J usage is TRBJ2-1; D is perhaps TRBD2 (6 bases). The sample consisted of PBMCs. The CDR3 reads CASSLVWLAISYNEQFF. The CDR3 DNA is TGTGCCAGTTCGCTGGTGTGGCTAGCGATTTCCTACAATGAGCAGTTCTTC.